Listed below are T cell receptor beta chains from one sample, sequenced in a study of T cell changes during pregnancy in multiple sclerosis. Repertoires were generated with immunoSEQ multiplex PCR, while TCRdb's copy carries only in-frame clones and drops some. The repertoire consists of about 86,000 clones, with under 95% occurring once and the leading ten covering around 1.7%. Material: peripheral blood, obtained in the first trimester of pregnancy. These receptors originate from a female donor in good health, enrolled as a control in a pregnancy study. The CDR3 runs from the conserved cysteine through the conserved F or W. A D gene is named only where the DNA matches it firmly. Expanded clones get a size class; other rows say once, few or many, or leave the size out.

V	size	D	J	DNA	CDR3
TRBV9	NA	TRBD1	TRBJ2-4	TGTGCCAGCAGCTCCGGGACAGGGTCCCCTGGGAACATTCAGTACTTC	CASSSGTGSPGNIQYF
TRBV6-6	NA	NA	TRBJ1-4	TGTGCCAGCAAGAGGGACATTAATGAAAAACTGTTTTTT	CASKRDINEKLFF
TRBV18	NA	NA	TRBJ1-1	TGTGCCAGCTCACCAGCAGGGAACACTGAAGCTTTCTTT	CASSPAGNTEAFF
TRBV20-1	NA	NA	TRBJ2-7	TGCAGTGCTAGAGCGGCCTACGAGCAGTACTTC	CSARAAYEQYF
TRBV6-5	NA	TRBD1	TRBJ2-7	TGTGCCAGCAGGTCTGAGGACAGGGGGTTACAGGAGCAGTACTTC	CASRSEDRGLQEQYF
TRBV5-4	NA	NA	TRBJ2-3	TGTGCCAGCAGCTTGGGGGACTCCAAGGCAAATACGCAGTATTTT	CASSLGDSKANTQYF
TRBV9	NA	NA	TRBJ2-1	TGTGCCAGCAGCGCCCCCGGGTATGAGCAGTTCTTC	CASSAPGYEQFF
TRBV9	NA	NA	TRBJ1-2	TGTGCCAGCAGCGTAACCGGGGGTAGCTACACCTTC	CASSVTGGSYTF
TRBV7-9	NA	TRBD1	TRBJ1-4	TGTGCCAGCTTCCGGACAGGGGGACGGAAACGGAATGAAAAACTGTTTTTT	CASFRTGGRKRNEKLFF
TRBV27	NA	TRBD1	TRBJ1-5	TGTGCCAGCACCCACAAGACAGGGGGATTCAATCAGCCCCAGCATTTT	CASTHKTGGFNQPQHF
TRBV27	NA	TRBD2	TRBJ2-7	TGTGCCAGCGGGGTGGCGGGGGGTTCGGCGTACGAGCAGTACTTC	CASGVAGGSAYEQYF
TRBV28	NA	NA	TRBJ2-7	TGTGCCAGCAGTTTAATCCGCGGATCCGAGCAGTACTTC	CASSLIRGSEQYF
TRBV29-1	once	NA	TRBJ1-1	TGCAGCGTTGAAGTAGCCCTGGGGGGACCCACTGAAGCTTTCTTT	CSVEVALGGPTEAFF
TRBV11-2	NA	TRBD1	TRBJ2-7	TGTGCCAGCAGACCCCCACAGGGGGACGAGCAGTACTTC	CASRPPQGDEQYF
TRBV6-6	NA	TRBD2	TRBJ2-1	TGTGCCAGCAGACTAGCGGACCCCTGGAACAATGAGCAGTTCTTC	CASRLADPWNNEQFF
TRBV5-1	once	NA	TRBJ1-4	TGCGCCAGCAGCTTGGTCGTTCAGGGGCCTAATGAAAAACTGTTTTTT	CASSLVVQGPNEKLFF
TRBV2	few	NA	TRBJ1-6	TGTGCCAGCAGTCTGGGACGGGAGTCACCCCTCCACTTT	CASSLGRESPLHF
TRBV4-3	once	TRBD2	TRBJ2-2	TGCGCCAGCAGCCCCTCCGGGGGGGCCCTAATTGGGGAGCTGTTTTTT	CASSPSGGALIGELFF
TRBV11-1	NA	NA	TRBJ2-2	TGTGCCAGCAGCCCAACAGGAACCGGGGAGCTGTTTTTT	CASSPTGTGELFF
TRBV28	NA	NA	TRBJ2-7	TGTGCCAGCAGCAACCGGGACACTTCCTACGAGCAGTACTTC	CASSNRDTSYEQYF
TRBV6-1	once	NA	TRBJ1-2	TGTGCCAGCAGTGAGAGGAGGTTGAGAGGGGGCTACACCTTC	CASSERRLRGGYTF
TRBV2	once	NA	TRBJ1-4	TGTGCCAGCAGTGAAGGGGGGCCGGTATTTAATGAAAAACTGTTTTTT	CASSEGGPVFNEKLFF
TRBV4-3	NA	TRBD1	TRBJ1-4	TGCGCCAGCAGCCAAGAACGACAGGGCATCGGAGAAAAACTGTTTTTT	CASSQERQGIGEKLFF
TRBV6-1	NA	NA	TRBJ1-5	TGTGCCAGCAGTGGCCAACATAGCAATCAGCCCCAGCATTTT	CASSGQHSNQPQHF
TRBV7-2	NA	TRBD2	TRBJ2-3	TGTGCCAGCAGCAAAACCCGACTAGCGGGGGGCACAGATACGCAGTATTTT	CASSKTRLAGGTDTQYF
TRBV10-3	NA	NA	TRBJ1-6	TGTGCCATCAGTGATGAAAAAAGGGTTGGGTACGGTTTGGCGGGACCCCTCCACTTT	CAISDEKRVGYGLAGPLHF
TRBV19	NA	NA	TRBJ1-6	TGTGCCAGTAGTCCTACAGGGAATCCAAGTCCCCTCCACTTT	CASSPTGNPSPLHF
TRBV7-2	NA	NA	TRBJ2-4	TGTGCCAGCAGCTTCAATACAGGGTCCATAGCCAAAAACATTCAGTACTTC	CASSFNTGSIAKNIQYF
TRBV4-2	NA	TRBD1	TRBJ1-5	TGTGCCAGCAGCCAAGATCGGTTCGCCGGGACAGGGAGCAATGGGCAGCCCCAGCATTTT	CASSQDRFAGTGSNGQPQHF
TRBV7-8	NA	NA	TRBJ1-3	TGTGCCAGCAGCTTTAAGGGGTCGGTAAACACCATATATTTT	CASSFKGSVNTIYF
TRBV5-1	NA	NA	TRBJ1-6	TGCGCCAGCAGCTTTGGGAGCTCCTATAATTCACCCCTCCACTTT	CASSFGSSYNSPLHF
TRBV28	NA	NA	TRBJ2-3	TGTGCCAGCAGTGCCGAATACCTCGGGACAGATACGCAGTATTTT	CASSAEYLGTDTQYF
TRBV28	NA	TRBD2	TRBJ2-5	TGTGCCAGCGCCGCGACTAGCGGGGGGCTTCGCGAGACCCAGTACTTC	CASAATSGGLRETQYF
TRBV28	few	NA	TRBJ1-1	TGTGCCAGCAGTTTAGCCAGGGTGGGGGGCACTGAAGCTTTCTTT	CASSLARVGGTEAFF
TRBV9	NA	TRBD2	TRBJ2-1	TGTGCCAGCAGCCCTAGGAGACTAGCGGGGATGAACAATGAGCAGTTCTTC	CASSPRRLAGMNNEQFF
TRBV30	NA	TRBD1	TRBJ1-4	TGTGCCTGGGGCACAGGGGAAAATGAAAAACTGTTTTTT	CAWGTGENEKLFF
TRBV28	once	NA	TRBJ2-2	TGTGCCAGCAGTTTCTCTTGGCCCACCGGGGAGCTGTTTTTT	CASSFSWPTGELFF
TRBV6-6	NA	NA	TRBJ1-5	TGTGCCAGCAGTTCCCGGGACAATCAGCCCCAGCATTTT	CASSSRDNQPQHF
TRBV7-3	NA	NA	TRBJ2-2	TGTGCCAGCAGCTCCAGAATTAACACCGGGGAGCTGTTTTTT	CASSSRINTGELFF
TRBV7-2	NA	NA	TRBJ2-2	TGTGCCAGCAGCCCGCAGGGCGCCGGGGAGCTGTTTTTT	CASSPQGAGELFF
TRBV19	NA	TRBD2	TRBJ2-5	TGTGCCAGTAGTACCGTAGCGGGGGCGACCCAAGAGACCCAGTACTTC	CASSTVAGATQETQYF
TRBV7-2	NA	TRBD2	TRBJ2-5	TGTGCCAGCAGCTTAGGCGGGACTAGCGGGGCAGAGACCCAGTACTTC	CASSLGGTSGAETQYF
TRBV7-9	NA	NA	TRBJ2-7	TGTGCCAGCAGCTTCGACGAGCAGTACTTC	CASSFDEQYF
TRBV11-2	NA	TRBD2	TRBJ2-1	TGTGCCAGCAGCTTAGATTCCCTAGCGGGGGGGACCAATGAGCAGTTCTTC	CASSLDSLAGGTNEQFF
TRBV7-9	NA	NA	TRBJ1-1	TGTGCCAGCAGACAGTCGAACACTGAAGCTTTCTTT	CASRQSNTEAFF
TRBV11-2	NA	TRBD2	TRBJ2-3	TGTGCCAGCAGCTTAGATCTCAGCGGGGCCAGGGCCACAGATACGCAGTATTTT	CASSLDLSGARATDTQYF
TRBV5-1	NA	TRBD2	TRBJ2-7	TGCGCCAGCAGCTCCGGGGGGTTCTCCTACGAGCAGTACTTC	CASSSGGFSYEQYF
TRBV19	NA	NA	TRBJ2-7	TGTGCCAGTAGTCAGGCCATCCCTTCTGAGTACGAGCAGTACTTC	CASSQAIPSEYEQYF
TRBV7-9	NA	TRBD1	TRBJ1-2	TGTGCCACCGGGGAAACAGGGGTGGGCTATGGCTACACCTTC	CATGETGVGYGYTF
TRBV5-6	NA	NA	TRBJ1-1	TGTGCCAGCAGCCCGTCTGGAGGAGTCGATACTGAAGCTTTCTTT	CASSPSGGVDTEAFF